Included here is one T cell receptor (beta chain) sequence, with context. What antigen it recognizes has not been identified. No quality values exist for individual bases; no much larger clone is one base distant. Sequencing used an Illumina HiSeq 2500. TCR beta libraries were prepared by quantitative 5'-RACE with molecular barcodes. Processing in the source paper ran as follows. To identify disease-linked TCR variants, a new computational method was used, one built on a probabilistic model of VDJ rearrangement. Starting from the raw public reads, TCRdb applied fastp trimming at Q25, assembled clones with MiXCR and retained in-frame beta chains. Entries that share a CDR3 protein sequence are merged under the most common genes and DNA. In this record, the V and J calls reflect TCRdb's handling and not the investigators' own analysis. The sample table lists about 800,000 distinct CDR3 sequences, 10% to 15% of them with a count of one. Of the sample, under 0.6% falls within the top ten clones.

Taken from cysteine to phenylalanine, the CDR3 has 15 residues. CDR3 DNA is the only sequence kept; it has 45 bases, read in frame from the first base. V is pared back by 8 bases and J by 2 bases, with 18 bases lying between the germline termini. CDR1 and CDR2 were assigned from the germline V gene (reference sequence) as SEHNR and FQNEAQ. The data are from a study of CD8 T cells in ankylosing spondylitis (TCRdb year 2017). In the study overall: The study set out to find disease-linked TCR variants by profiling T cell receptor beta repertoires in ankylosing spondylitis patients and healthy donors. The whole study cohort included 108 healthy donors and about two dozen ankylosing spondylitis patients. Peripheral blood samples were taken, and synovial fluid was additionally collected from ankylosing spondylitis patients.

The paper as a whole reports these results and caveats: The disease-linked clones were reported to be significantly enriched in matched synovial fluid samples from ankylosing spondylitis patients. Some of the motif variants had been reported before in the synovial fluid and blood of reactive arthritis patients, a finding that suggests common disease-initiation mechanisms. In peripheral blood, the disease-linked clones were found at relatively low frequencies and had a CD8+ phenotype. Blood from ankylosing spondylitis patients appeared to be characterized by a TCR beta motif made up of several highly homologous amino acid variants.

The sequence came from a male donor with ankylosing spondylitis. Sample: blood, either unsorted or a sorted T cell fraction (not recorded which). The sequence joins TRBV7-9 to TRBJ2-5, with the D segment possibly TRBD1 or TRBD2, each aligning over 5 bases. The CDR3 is CASAISGTAQETQYF. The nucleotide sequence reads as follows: TGTGCCAGCGCAATAAGTGGGACGGCTCAAGAGACCCAGTACTTC.